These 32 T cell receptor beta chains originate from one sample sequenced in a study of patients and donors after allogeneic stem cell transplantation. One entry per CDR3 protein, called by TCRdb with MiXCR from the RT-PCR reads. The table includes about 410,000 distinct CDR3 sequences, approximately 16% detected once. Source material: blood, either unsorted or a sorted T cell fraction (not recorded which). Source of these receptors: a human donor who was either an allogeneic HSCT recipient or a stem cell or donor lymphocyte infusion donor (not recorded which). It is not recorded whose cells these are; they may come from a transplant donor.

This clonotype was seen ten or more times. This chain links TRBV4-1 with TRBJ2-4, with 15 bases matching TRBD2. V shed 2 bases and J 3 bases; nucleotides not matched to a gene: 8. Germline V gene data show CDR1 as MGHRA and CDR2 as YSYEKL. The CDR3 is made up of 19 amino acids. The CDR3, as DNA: TGCGCCAGCAGCCAAACGCCGGGACTAGCGGGGGGAAACAAAAACATTCAGTACTTC. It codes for CASSQTPGLAGGNKNIQYF.

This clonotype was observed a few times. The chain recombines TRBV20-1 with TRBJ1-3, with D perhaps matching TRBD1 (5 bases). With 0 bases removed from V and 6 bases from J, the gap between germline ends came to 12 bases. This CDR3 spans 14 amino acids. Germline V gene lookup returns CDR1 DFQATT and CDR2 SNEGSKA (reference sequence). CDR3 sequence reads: CSARDPQGVNTIYF. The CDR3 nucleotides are TGCAGTGCTAGAGATCCTCAGGGTGTAAACACCATATATTTT.

CDR3 residues: CASSPLRGVNTEAFF. CDR3 in DNA: TGTGCCAGCTCCCCGCTCAGGGGGGTGAACACTGAAGCTTTCTTT. V usage is TRBV18 and J usage is TRBJ1-1; 7 bases agree with TRBD1. Looked up from germline, CDR1 is KGHSH and CDR2 is LQKENI. Trimming took 6 bases from V and 0 from J; bases not matched to a gene: 7. The CDR3 has 15 residues.

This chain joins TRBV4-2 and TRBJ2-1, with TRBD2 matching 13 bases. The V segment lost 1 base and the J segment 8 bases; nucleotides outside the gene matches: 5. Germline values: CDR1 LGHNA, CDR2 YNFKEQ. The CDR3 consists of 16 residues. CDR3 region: CASSQVRLAGGDEQFF. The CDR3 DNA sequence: TGTGCCAGCAGCCAAGTGCGACTAGCGGGGGGAGATGAGCAGTTCTTC.

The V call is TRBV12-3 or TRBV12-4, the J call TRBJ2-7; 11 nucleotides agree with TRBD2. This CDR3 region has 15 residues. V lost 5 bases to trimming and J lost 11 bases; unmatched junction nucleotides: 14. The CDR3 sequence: CASSAPGLADGRKYF. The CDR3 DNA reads TGTGCCAGCAGTGCCCCGGGACTAGCGGACGGGCGAAAGTACTTC.

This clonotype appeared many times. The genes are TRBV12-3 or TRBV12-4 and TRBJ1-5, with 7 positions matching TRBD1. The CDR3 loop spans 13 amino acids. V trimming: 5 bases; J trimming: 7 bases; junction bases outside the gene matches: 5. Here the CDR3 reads CASSQTGNQPQHF. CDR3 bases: TGTGCCAGCAGTCAGACAGGGAACCAGCCCCAGCATTTT.

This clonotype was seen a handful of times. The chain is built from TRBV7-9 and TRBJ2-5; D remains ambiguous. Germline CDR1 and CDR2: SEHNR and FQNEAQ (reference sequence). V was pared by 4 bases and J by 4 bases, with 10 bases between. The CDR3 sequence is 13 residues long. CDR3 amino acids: CASSYKETETQYF. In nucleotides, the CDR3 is TGTGCCAGCAGCTATAAGGAGACAGAGACCCAGTACTTC.

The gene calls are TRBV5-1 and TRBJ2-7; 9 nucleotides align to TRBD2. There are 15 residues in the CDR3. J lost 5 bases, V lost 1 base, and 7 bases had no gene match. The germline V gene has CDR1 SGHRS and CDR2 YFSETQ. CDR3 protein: CASSLYRAGGNEQYF. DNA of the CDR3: TGCGCCAGCAGCTTGTATCGAGCGGGAGGAAACGAGCAGTACTTC.

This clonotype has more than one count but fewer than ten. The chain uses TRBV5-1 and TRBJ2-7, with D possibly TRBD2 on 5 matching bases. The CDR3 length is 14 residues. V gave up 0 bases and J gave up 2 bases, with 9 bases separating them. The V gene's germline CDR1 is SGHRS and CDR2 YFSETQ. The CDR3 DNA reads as TGCGCCAGCAGCTTGGCCAGCGGTCCCTACGAGCAGTACTTC. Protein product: CASSLASGPYEQYF. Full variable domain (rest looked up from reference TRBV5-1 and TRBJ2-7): KAGVTQTPRYLIKTRGQQVTLSCSPISGHRSVSWYQQTPGQGLQFLFEYFSETQRNKGNFPGRFSGRQFSNSRSEMNVSTLELGDSALYLCASSLASGPYEQYFGPGTRLTVT.

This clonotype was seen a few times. DNA of the CDR3: TGTGCCACCACGGGGCAAGGCAATCAGCCCCAGCATTTT. Encoded protein: CATTGQGNQPQHF. The chain carries TRBV12-3 or TRBV12-4 and TRBJ1-5; weak D call: TRBD1 (5 bases). This CDR3 is 13 amino acids long. V lost 10 bases and J lost 2, with 12 bases in between.

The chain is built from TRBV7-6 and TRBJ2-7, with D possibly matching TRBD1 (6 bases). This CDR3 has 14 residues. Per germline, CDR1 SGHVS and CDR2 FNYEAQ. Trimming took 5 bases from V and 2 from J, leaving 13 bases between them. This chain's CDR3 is CASSNRTAPYEQYF. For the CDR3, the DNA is TGTGCCAGCAGCAACAGGACAGCTCCCTACGAGCAGTACTTC. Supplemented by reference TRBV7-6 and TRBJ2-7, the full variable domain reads GAGVSQSPRYKVTKRGQDVALRCDPISGHVSLYWYRQALGQGPEFLTYFNYEAQQDKSGLPNDRFSAERPEGSISTLTIQRTEQRDSAMYRCASSNRTAPYEQYFGPGTRLTVT.

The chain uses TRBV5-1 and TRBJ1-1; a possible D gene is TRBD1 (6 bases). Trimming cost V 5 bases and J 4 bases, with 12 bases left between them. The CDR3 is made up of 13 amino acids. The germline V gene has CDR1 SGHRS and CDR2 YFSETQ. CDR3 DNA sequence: TGCGCCAGCAGAAAAATAGGGGGCACTGAAGCTTTCTTT. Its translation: CASRKIGGTEAFF. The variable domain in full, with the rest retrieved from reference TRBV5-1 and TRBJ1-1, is KAGVTQTPRYLIKTRGQQVTLSCSPISGHRSVSWYQQTPGQGLQFLFEYFSETQRNKGNFPGRFSGRQFSNSRSEMNVSTLELGDSALYLCASRKIGGTEAFFGQGTRLTVV.

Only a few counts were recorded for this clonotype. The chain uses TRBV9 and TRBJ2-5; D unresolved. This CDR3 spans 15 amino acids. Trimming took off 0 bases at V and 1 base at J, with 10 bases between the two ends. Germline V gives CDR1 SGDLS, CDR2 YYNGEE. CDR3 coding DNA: TGTGCCAGCAGCGTAGGAGCCAGCCCCCAAGAGACCCAGTACTTC. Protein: CASSVGASPQETQYF.

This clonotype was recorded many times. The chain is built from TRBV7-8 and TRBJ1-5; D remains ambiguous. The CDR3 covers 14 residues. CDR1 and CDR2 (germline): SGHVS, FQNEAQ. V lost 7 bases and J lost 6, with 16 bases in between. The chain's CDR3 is CASTPDDRTQPQHF. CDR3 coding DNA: TGTGCCAGCACCCCGGACGATCGTACTCAGCCCCAGCATTTT.

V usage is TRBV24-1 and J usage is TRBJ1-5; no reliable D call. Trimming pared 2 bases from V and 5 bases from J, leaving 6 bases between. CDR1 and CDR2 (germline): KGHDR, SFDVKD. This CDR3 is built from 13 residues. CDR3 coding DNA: TGTGCCACCAGTGATTCCCATGATCAGCCCCAGCATTTT. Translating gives CATSDSHDQPQHF.

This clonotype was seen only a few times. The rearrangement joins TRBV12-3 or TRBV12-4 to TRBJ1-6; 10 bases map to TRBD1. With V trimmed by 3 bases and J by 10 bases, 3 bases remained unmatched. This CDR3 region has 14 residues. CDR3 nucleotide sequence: TGTGCCAGCAGTTTTCGGGACAGGGGATCACCCCTCCACTTT. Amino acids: CASSFRDRGSPLHF.

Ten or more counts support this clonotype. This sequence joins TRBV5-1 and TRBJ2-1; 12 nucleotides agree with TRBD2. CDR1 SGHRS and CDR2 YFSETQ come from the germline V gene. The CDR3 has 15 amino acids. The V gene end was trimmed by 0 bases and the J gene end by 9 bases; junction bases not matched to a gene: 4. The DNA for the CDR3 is TGCGCCAGCAGCTTGGGGACTAGCGGGACGAGTGAGCAGTTCTTC. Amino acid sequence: CASSLGTSGTSEQFF. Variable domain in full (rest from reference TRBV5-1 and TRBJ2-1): KAGVTQTPRYLIKTRGQQVTLSCSPISGHRSVSWYQQTPGQGLQFLFEYFSETQRNKGNFPGRFSGRQFSNSRSEMNVSTLELGDSALYLCASSLGTSGTSEQFFGPGTRLTVL.

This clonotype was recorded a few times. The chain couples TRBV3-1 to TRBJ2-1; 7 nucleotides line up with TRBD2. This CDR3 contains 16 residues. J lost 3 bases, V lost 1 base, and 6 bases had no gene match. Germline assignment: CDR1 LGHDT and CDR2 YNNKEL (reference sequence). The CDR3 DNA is TGTGCCAGCAGCCAAGGGGCTAGCGGACTCTACAATGAGCAGTTCTTC. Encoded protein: CASSQGASGLYNEQFF.

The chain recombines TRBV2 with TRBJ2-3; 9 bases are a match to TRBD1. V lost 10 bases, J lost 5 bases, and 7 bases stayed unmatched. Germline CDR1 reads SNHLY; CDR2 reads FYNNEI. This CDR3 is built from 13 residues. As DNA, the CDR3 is TGTGCCAAAAACGGACAGGGGAGAGATACGCAGTATTTT. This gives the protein CAKNGQGRDTQYF.

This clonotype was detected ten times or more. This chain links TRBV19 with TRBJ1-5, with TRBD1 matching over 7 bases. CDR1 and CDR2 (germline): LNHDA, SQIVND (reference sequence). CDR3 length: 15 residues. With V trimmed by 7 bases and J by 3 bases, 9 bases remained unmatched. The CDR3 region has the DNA TGTGCCAGTACCGCCGACAGGGAGTTCAATCAGCCCCAGCATTTT. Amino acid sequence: CASTADREFNQPQHF.

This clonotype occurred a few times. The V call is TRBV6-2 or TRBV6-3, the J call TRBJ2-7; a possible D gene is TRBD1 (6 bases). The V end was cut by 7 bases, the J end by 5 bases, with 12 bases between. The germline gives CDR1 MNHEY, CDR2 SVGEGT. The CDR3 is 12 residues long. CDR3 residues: CASTNAGDEQYF. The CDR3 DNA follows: TGTGCCAGCACCAACGCAGGGGACGAGCAGTACTTC.

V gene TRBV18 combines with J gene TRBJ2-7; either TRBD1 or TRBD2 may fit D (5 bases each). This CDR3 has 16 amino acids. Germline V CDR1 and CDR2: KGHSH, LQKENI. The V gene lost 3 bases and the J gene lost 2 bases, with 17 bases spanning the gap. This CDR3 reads CASSPKAGTGPYEQYF. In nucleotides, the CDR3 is TGTGCCAGCTCACCCAAGGCCGGGACGGGACCCTACGAGCAGTACTTC.

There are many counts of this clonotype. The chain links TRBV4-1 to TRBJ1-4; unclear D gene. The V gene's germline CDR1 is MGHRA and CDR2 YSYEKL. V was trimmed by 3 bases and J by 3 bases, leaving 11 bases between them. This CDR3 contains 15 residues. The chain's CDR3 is CASSQPTISNEKLFF. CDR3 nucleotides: TGCGCCAGCAGCCAGCCGACCATCTCTAATGAAAAACTGTTTTTT.

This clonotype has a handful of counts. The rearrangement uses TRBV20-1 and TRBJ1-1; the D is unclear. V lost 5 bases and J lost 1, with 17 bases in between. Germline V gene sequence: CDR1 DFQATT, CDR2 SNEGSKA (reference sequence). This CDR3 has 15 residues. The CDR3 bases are TGCAGTGCTGACCCCAAAAGCGTAAAGAACACTGAAGCTTTCTTT. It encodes CSADPKSVKNTEAFF.

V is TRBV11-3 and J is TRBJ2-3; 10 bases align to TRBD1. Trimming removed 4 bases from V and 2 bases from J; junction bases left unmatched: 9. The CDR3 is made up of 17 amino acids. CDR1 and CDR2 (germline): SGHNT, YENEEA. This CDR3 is CASSSNIGTGDTDTQYF. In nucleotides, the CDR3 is TGTGCCAGCAGCTCCAATATCGGGACAGGGGACACAGATACGCAGTATTTT.

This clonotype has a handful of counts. The CDR3 bases are TGTGCCTGGAGCTATGTGGGGAGTACTTTCTTT. The encoded protein is CAWSYVGSTFF. This chain joins TRBV30 and TRBJ1-1; D gene ambiguous. This CDR3 has 11 residues. From germline, CDR1 is GTSNPN and CDR2 SVGIG (reference sequence). Trimming took 3 bases from V and 12 from J, leaving 14 bases between them. Together with reference TRBV30 and TRBJ1-1, the CDR3 gives the full variable domain: SQTIHQWPATLVQPVGSPLSLECTVEGTSNPNLYWYRQAAGRGLQLLFYSVGIGQISSEVPQNLSASRPQDRQFILSSKKLLLSDSGFYLCAWSYVGSTFFGQGTRLTVV.

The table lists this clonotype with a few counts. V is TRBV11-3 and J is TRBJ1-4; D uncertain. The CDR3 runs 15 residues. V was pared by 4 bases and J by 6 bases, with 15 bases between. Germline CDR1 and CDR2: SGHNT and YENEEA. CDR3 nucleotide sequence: TGTGCCAGCAGCTCCCTGGGCAGCCTTGATGAAAAACTGTTTTTT. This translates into CASSSLGSLDEKLFF.

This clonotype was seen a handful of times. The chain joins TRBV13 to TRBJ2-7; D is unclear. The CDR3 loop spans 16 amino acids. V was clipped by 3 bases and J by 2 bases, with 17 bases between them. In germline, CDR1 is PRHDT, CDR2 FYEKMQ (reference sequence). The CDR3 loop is CASSFKSLDRPYEQYF. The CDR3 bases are TGTGCCAGCAGCTTTAAGAGCCTCGATAGACCCTACGAGCAGTACTTC.

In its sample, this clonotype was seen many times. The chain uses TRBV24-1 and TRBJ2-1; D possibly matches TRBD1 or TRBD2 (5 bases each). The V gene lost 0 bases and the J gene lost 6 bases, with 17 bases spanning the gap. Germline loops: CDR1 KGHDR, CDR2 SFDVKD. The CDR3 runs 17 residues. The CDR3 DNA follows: TGTGCCACCAGTGATTTGGGGGGTAGTGGAAGGTTCAATGAGCAGTTCTTC. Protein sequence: CATSDLGGSGRFNEQFF.

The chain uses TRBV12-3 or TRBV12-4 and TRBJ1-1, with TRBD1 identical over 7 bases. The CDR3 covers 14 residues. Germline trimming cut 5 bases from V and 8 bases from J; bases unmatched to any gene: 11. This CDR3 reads CASSPGDSWGEAFF. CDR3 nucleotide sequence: TGTGCCAGCAGTCCTGGGGACAGCTGGGGGGAAGCTTTCTTT.

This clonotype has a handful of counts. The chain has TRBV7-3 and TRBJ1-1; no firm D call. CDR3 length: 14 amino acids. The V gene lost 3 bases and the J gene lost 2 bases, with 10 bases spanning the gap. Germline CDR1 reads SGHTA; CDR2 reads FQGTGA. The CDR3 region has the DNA TGTGCCAGCAGCTTGATGCCGAGTAACACTGAAGCTTTCTTT. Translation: CASSLMPSNTEAFF. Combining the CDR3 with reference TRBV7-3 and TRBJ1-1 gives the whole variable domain GAGVSQTPSNKVTEKGKYVELRCDPISGHTALYWYRQSLGQGPEFLIYFQGTGAADDSGLPNDRFFAVRPEGSVSTLKIQRTERGDSAVYLCASSLMPSNTEAFFGQGTRLTVV.

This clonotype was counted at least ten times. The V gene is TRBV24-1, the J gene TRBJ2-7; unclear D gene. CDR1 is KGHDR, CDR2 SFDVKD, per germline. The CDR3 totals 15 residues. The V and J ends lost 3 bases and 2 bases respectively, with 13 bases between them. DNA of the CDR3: TGTGCCACCAGTGATCCCCGGACCGGGCCCTACGAGCAGTACTTC. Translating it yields CATSDPRTGPYEQYF.